This is a list of T cell receptor beta chains from one sample in a study of T cell responses to AZD1222 COVID-19 vaccine. Profiling relied on immunoSEQ multiplex PCR, and the TCRdb table lists in-frame clones only, not all of them. The sample holds 40,000 or so clones, around four fifths seen once. Sample: peripheral blood, taken 28 days after the second AZD1222 dose. The receptors were sampled from an adult who received the AZD1222 COVID-19 vaccine. The CDR3 runs from the conserved cysteine through the conserved F or W. D genes are given only for firm matches. Rows may omit the clone size; those that give it use once, few, many or a size class.

D gene	clone size	V gene	J gene	CDR3 protein	CDR3 DNA
.	.	TRBV5-4	TRBJ1-5	CASSLLRDGNQPQHF	TGTGCCAGCAGCTTGCTCAGGGATGGCAATCAGCCCCAGCATTTT
.	.	TRBV7-3	TRBJ2-7	CASSPGHSLRGEQYF	TGTGCCAGCAGCCCGGGACATTCATTGAGGGGGGAGCAGTACTTC
.	.	TRBV11-2	TRBJ1-3	CASSLEGVSGNTIYF	TGTGCCAGCAGCTTAGAGGGGGTCTCTGGAAACACCATATATTTT
.	.	TRBV5-1	TRBJ2-7	CASSYHPERSYEQYF	TGCGCCAGCAGCTATCACCCAGAGAGGTCCTACGAGCAGTACTTC
.	.	TRBV11-3	TRBJ1-1	CASSFQGNTEAFF	TGTGCCAGCAGCTTCCAAGGGAACACTGAAGCTTTCTTT
.	.	TRBV10-2	TRBJ2-2	CASGDMSLTGELFF	TGCGCCAGCGGAGATATGAGTCTCACCGGGGAGCTGTTTTTT
.	.	TRBV19	TRBJ2-3	CASDSGATDTQYF	TGTGCCAGCGACTCGGGAGCCACAGATACGCAGTATTTT
.	.	TRBV6-5	TRBJ2-1	CASSYTSLSYNEQFF	TGTGCCAGCAGTTACACTAGCTTGTCCTACAATGAGCAGTTCTTC
.	.	TRBV18	TRBJ2-5	CASSGGPGETQYF	TGTGCCAGCTCCGGGGGGCCCGGAGAGACCCAGTACTTC
TRBD2	.	TRBV19	TRBJ2-7	CASSIIAGGSYEQYF	TGTGCCAGTAGTATAATCGCGGGGGGCTCCTACGAGCAGTACTTC
.	.	TRBV7-2	TRBJ1-2	CASSPHEGGGYGYTF	TGTGCCAGCAGCCCTCATGAGGGCGGGGGCTATGGCTACACCTTC
.	.	TRBV7-2	TRBJ2-3	CASSLALIGGDTQYF	TGTGCCAGCAGCTTAGCGCTAATCGGAGGGGATACGCAGTATTTT
TRBD1	.	TRBV30	TRBJ1-5	CAWSGQGNQPQHF	TGTGCCTGGAGTGGACAGGGTAATCAGCCCCAGCATTTT
.	.	TRBV20-1	TRBJ1-1	CSASPAHTMNTEAFF	TGCAGTGCTAGTCCGGCACATACAATGAACACTGAAGCTTTCTTT
.	few	TRBV5-1	TRBJ1-6	CASADGGYNSPLHF	TGCGCCAGCGCGGACGGGGGGTATAATTCACCCCTCCACTTT
.	once	TRBV9	TRBJ2-5	CASSVSQGGETQYF	TGTGCCAGCAGCGTCAGTCAGGGTGGGGAGACCCAGTACTTC
.	.	TRBV15	TRBJ1-2	CATSEGTKYGYTF	TGTGCCACCAGCGAAGGGACTAAATATGGCTACACCTTC
.	.	TRBV6-5	TRBJ1-5	CASTFVGDQPQHF	TGTGCCAGCACCTTCGTGGGGGATCAGCCCCAGCATTTT
TRBD1	.	TRBV5-8	TRBJ1-6	CASSLETGQKNSPLHF	TGTGCCAGCAGCTTGGAGACAGGGCAGAAAAATTCACCCCTCCACTTT
.	.	TRBV7-2	TRBJ2-7	CASSEGGGPTYEQYF	TGTGCCAGCAGCGAAGGGGGGGGACCAACCTACGAGCAGTACTTC
.	.	TRBV7-3	TRBJ2-2	CASSLGRGAGELFF	TGTGCCAGCAGCTTAGGAAGGGGCGCCGGGGAGCTGTTTTTT
.	.	TRBV6-5	TRBJ1-2	CASSYSAQRINYGYTF	TGTGCCAGCAGTTACTCGGCACAGAGAATAAACTATGGCTACACCTTC
.	few	TRBV19	TRBJ1-2	CASSREINPLYGYTF	TGTGCCAGTAGTCGGGAGATTAATCCGCTATATGGCTACACCTTC
.	few	TRBV6-5	TRBJ2-7	CASSSGQRGEQYF	TGTGCCAGCAGCTCGGGACAACGAGGCGAGCAGTACTTC
.	.	TRBV30	TRBJ1-1	CAWRDWTEAFF	TGTGCCTGGAGAGACTGGACTGAAGCTTTCTTT
.	.	TRBV6-5	TRBJ2-7	CASSPALGYEQYF	TGTGCCAGCAGCCCGGCCTTGGGCTACGAGCAGTACTTC
.	.	TRBV18	TRBJ2-7	CASSPVGSAYEQYF	TGTGCCAGCTCACCGGTAGGCAGTGCCTACGAGCAGTACTTC
.	.	TRBV5-1	TRBJ1-6	CASSLIGDNSPLHF	TGCGCCAGCAGCTTGATCGGGGATAATTCACCCCTCCACTTT
TRBD1	.	TRBV20-1	TRBJ1-5	CSASDRGREPQHF	TGCAGTGCTAGTGACAGGGGAAGAGAGCCCCAGCATTTT
.	.	TRBV7-3	TRBJ1-6	CASSASRGMGSPLHF	TGTGCCAGCAGCGCATCCCGCGGGATGGGATCACCCCTCCACTTT
.	few	TRBV28	TRBJ2-7	CASSLAPRVPTVSYEQYF	TGTGCCAGCAGTTTAGCCCCGAGGGTCCCGACAGTCTCCTACGAGCAGTACTTC
TRBD2	.	TRBV20-1	TRBJ2-1	CSASRLAGIRNEQFF	TGCAGTGCTAGTAGGCTAGCGGGGATCAGGAATGAGCAGTTCTTC
.	.	TRBV9	TRBJ2-2	CASSVDFLPKITGELFF	TGTGCCAGCAGCGTGGACTTCTTACCCAAAATCACCGGGGAGCTGTTTTTT
TRBD1	.	TRBV5-6	TRBJ2-1	CASSPGGGEQFF	TGTGCCAGCAGCCCAGGGGGCGGAGAGCAGTTCTTC
TRBD1	.	TRBV30	TRBJ2-7	CAWSAGQPYEQYF	TGTGCCTGGAGTGCGGGACAGCCCTACGAGCAGTACTTC
TRBD1	.	TRBV6-5	TRBJ1-1	CASSRDRANTEAFF	TGTGCCAGCAGCCGGGACAGGGCCAACACTGAAGCTTTCTTT
.	.	TRBV7-3	TRBJ2-1	CASSLEGRSSYNEQFF	TGTGCCAGCAGCTTAGAGGGTAGGAGCTCCTACAATGAGCAGTTCTTC
TRBD1	few	TRBV3-1/TRBV3-2	TRBJ1-2	CASSPPGQGATWDGYTF	TGTGCCAGCAGCCCGCCGGGACAGGGAGCAACCTGGGATGGCTACACCTTC
TRBD1	.	TRBV19	TRBJ1-2	CASRNEGAWYGYTF	TGTGCCAGTAGGAATGAGGGGGCTTGGTATGGCTACACCTTC
.	.	TRBV21-1	TRBJ1-4	CASSKALNNEKLFF	TGTGCCAGCAGCAAAGCTTTGAATAATGAAAAACTGTTTTTT
TRBD2	.	TRBV5-1	TRBJ2-2	CASSLASGGANTGELFF	TGCGCCAGCAGCTTGGCTAGCGGGGGGGCGAACACCGGGGAGCTGTTTTTT
.	.	TRBV11-2	TRBJ2-7	CASSLVARAPEQYF	TGTGCCAGCAGCTTAGTGGCCAGGGCGCCCGAGCAGTACTTC
TRBD1	.	TRBV5-1	TRBJ1-5	CASSLGDSSNQPQHF	TGCGCCAGCAGCTTGGGGGACAGTAGCAATCAGCCCCAGCATTTT